Following are 23 T cell receptor beta chains from one sample sequenced in a study of T cells after yellow fever vaccination. TCRdb redid the calling of the 5' RACE reads with MiXCR, one entry per CDR3 protein. The table includes tens of thousands of distinct CDR3 sequences, about 7.8% detected once. The material sequenced was CD8+ T cells sorted from PBMCs, taken 15 days after the yellow fever booster vaccination. These receptors were obtained from a man aged 25-45 years who received the YFV17D yellow fever vaccine.

This clonotype has at least ten counts. The genes are TRBV28 and TRBJ2-5, with D possibly TRBD2 on 5 matching bases. V was trimmed by 3 bases and J by 2 bases, leaving 10 bases between them. The CDR3 has 14 residues. Germline-derived CDR1 and CDR2 are MDHEN and SYDVKM. CDR3 sequence reads: CASSLKRLQETQYF. The DNA for the CDR3 is TGTGCCAGCAGTTTGAAGCGGCTACAAGAGACCCAGTACTTC.

In this sample, this clonotype turned up many times. The CDR3 protein is CASSYSPSGSYEQYF. CDR3 sequence (DNA): TGTGCCAGCAGTTACTCCCCTAGCGGGAGTTACGAGCAGTACTTC. The rearrangement links TRBV6-5 to TRBJ2-7, with 10 bases identical to TRBD2. Looked up from germline, CDR1 is MNHEY and CDR2 is SVGAGI. The CDR3 length is 15 residues. The V gene end was trimmed by 0 bases and the J gene end by 4 bases; junction bases not matched to a gene: 3.

This clonotype was observed many times. J is TRBJ2-3 and V is TRBV27, with 7 bases matching TRBD1. The trim removed 2 bases at V and 8 bases at J, leaving 13 bases unmatched. The CDR3 has 16 residues. Germline assignment: CDR1 MNHEY and CDR2 SMNVEV (reference sequence). The chain's CDR3 is CASSLGTDPTYATQYF. For the CDR3, the DNA is TGTGCCAGCAGTTTAGGGACAGACCCCACATATGCTACGCAGTATTTT.

This clonotype was seen repeatedly, ten times or more. This chain links TRBV18 with TRBJ2-7, with D possibly TRBD2 on 6 matching bases. The CDR3 is 14 residues long. V was pared by 3 bases and J by 5 bases, with 14 bases between. Germline CDR1 KGHSH, CDR2 LQKENI. The CDR3 DNA sequence: TGTGCCAGCTCACCGGACTACCTGGGGGACGAGCAGTACTTC. It translates to CASSPDYLGDEQYF. The full variable domain, rest sourced from reference TRBV18 and TRBJ2-7, is NAGVMQNPRHLVRRRGQEARLRCSPMKGHSHVYWYRQLPEEGLKFMVYLQKENIIDESGMPKERFSAEFPKEGPSILRIQQVVRGDSAAYFCASSPDYLGDEQYFGPGTRLTVT.

Relative to its sample, this clonotype is medium-sized. The chain combines TRBV3-1 with TRBJ2-5, with 7 bases aligning to TRBD1. CDR3 length: 14 residues. Germline V gene lookup returns CDR1 LGHDT and CDR2 YNNKEL (reference sequence). V lost 4 bases to trimming and J lost 6 bases; unmatched junction nucleotides: 8. The CDR3 bases are TGTGCCAGCAGCCCCCAGGGGGATTCAAAGACCCAGTACTTC. Its translation is CASSPQGDSKTQYF.

This clonotype was counted many times. This chain uses TRBV6-6 with TRBJ1-3; D perhaps matches TRBD1 (6 bases). The length of the CDR3 is 16 residues. Trimming removed 5 bases at V and 0 bases at J, with 14 bases between. Germline assignment: CDR1 MNHNY and CDR2 SVGAGI (reference sequence). The CDR3 sequence: CASSPPGAISGNTIYF. Written as DNA, the CDR3 is TGTGCCAGCAGTCCCCCAGGGGCTATCTCTGGAAACACCATATATTTT.

This clonotype was seen many times. The J gene is TRBJ2-3, the V gene TRBV12-3 or TRBV12-4; D remains unclear. V was pared by 4 bases and J by 1 base, with 15 bases between. The CDR3 contains 16 residues. The CDR3 loop is CASSSVDDLGTDTQYF. The DNA of the CDR3 is TGTGCCAGCAGTTCCGTTGATGACCTTGGCACAGATACGCAGTATTTT.

At least ten counts were recorded for this clonotype. Relative to the germline gene, one junction end is altered; a read error may explain this. The CDR3 loop is CATSGFVGVIF. CDR3 in DNA: TGTGCCACCAGCGGGTTCGTGGGAGTTATCTTC. The chain employs TRBV15 and TRBJ1-2; the D is unclear. Germline assignment: CDR1 LNHNV and CDR2 YYDKDF (reference sequence). This CDR3 is 11 amino acids long.

This clonotype showed up many times. This chain links TRBV20-1 with TRBJ2-2; TRBD1 or TRBD2 may be the D gene (5 bases each). This CDR3 has 13 amino acids. The V and J ends lost 0 bases and 3 bases respectively, with 5 bases between them. Germline V gives CDR1 DFQATT, CDR2 SNEGSKA (reference sequence). CDR3 coding DNA: TGCAGTGCTAGAGAGGGGGACACCGGGGAGCTGTTTTTT. Its translation: CSAREGDTGELFF.

This clonotype has at least ten counts. This chain's CDR3 is CASSLALVPEAFF. In DNA form, the CDR3 reads TGTGCCAGCAGCTTAGCGCTCGTCCCAGAAGCTTTCTTT. The chain combines TRBV7-9 with TRBJ1-1, with D hard to call. Germline V lookup: CDR1 SEHNR, CDR2 FQNEAQ (reference sequence). Trimming shortened V by 0 bases and J by 8 bases, and 10 bases separated the two germline ends. The CDR3 loop spans 13 amino acids.

Ten or more counts support this clonotype. The genes are TRBV20-1 and TRBJ2-1; perhaps TRBD2 as D (5 bases). This CDR3 is built from 14 residues. Trimming left V 5 bases short and J 1 base short, with 12 bases between. From germline, CDR1 is DFQATT and CDR2 SNEGSKA (reference sequence). CDR3 region: CSAPRDYSYNEQFF. The CDR3 DNA sequence: TGCAGTGCTCCACGAGACTATTCCTACAATGAGCAGTTCTTC.

This clonotype is classed as medium-sized. The rearrangement uses TRBV7-8 and TRBJ2-1, with 8 bases fitting TRBD2. Trimming cost V 1 base and J 0 bases; bases outside gene matches: 2. Per germline, CDR1 SGHVS and CDR2 FQNEAQ. CDR3 length equals 16 residues. CDR3: CASSLEAGGSYNEQFF. CDR3 coding DNA: TGTGCCAGCAGCTTAGAGGCGGGGGGCTCCTACAATGAGCAGTTCTTC.

The chain carries TRBV10-3 and TRBJ1-2; D uncertain. The V and J ends lost 7 bases and 1 base respectively, with 16 bases between them. This CDR3 is built from 15 residues. Germline V lookup: CDR1 ENHRY, CDR2 SYGVKD. CDR3 sequence (DNA): TGTGCCATCAATGTCTCTCCAGACGGTAACTATGGCTACACCTTC. Translated, it gives CAINVSPDGNYGYTF.

This clonotype was picked up many times. The chain recombines TRBV12-3 or TRBV12-4 with TRBJ1-3; 11 bases map to TRBD1. This CDR3 region has 14 residues. V lost 7 bases and J lost 8; bases outside the gene matches: 7. CDR3 bases: TGTGCCAGCACCGGGACAGGGGGAACAGACACCATATATTTT. This sequence encodes CASTGTGGTDTIYF.

This clonotype was counted only a few times. The chain couples TRBV30 to TRBJ1-1, with D unclear. Germline CDR1 is GTSNPN and CDR2 is SVGIG (reference sequence). This CDR3 is 14 amino acids long. V lost 0 bases and J lost 3, with 11 bases in between. Here the CDR3 reads CAWSVLGGDTEAFF. CDR3 in DNA: TGTGCCTGGAGTGTACTGGGCGGGGACACTGAAGCTTTCTTT.

This clonotype was counted ten times or more. V usage is TRBV27 and J usage is TRBJ2-1; maybe TRBD2 (6 bases). Trimming took 2 bases from V and 8 from J, leaving 13 bases between them. The CDR3 extends over 14 amino acids. CDR1 is MNHEY and CDR2 is SMNVEV in the germline V gene (reference sequence). This CDR3 is CASSLAGSPDEQFF. As DNA, the CDR3 is TGTGCCAGCAGTTTAGCGGGGAGCCCGGATGAGCAGTTCTTC.

V usage is TRBV29-1 and J usage is TRBJ2-5; 12 bases fit TRBD2. Germline-derived CDR1 and CDR2 are SQVTM and ANQGSEA. CDR3 length equals 18 residues. The V segment lost 8 bases and the J segment 1 base; nucleotides outside the gene matches: 17. The DNA of the CDR3 is TGCAGCCCAGGTCCCTCTAGCGGGAGGGCCGAGACCCAAGAGACCCAGTACTTC. Translated: CSPGPSSGRAETQETQYF.

This clonotype was observed many times. The genes are TRBV4-3 and TRBJ2-7; D call uncertain. The germline V gene encodes CDR1 LGHNA and CDR2 YSLEER. This CDR3 has 13 amino acids. V lost 0 bases to trimming and J lost 5 bases, with 8 bases between them. The CDR3 nucleotides are TGCGCCAGCAGCCAAGAAGGGATAAACGAGCAGTACTTC. Its protein is CASSQEGINEQYF.

This clonotype showed up many times. The chain links TRBV24-1 to TRBJ2-1, with D uncertain. Germline CDR1 reads KGHDR; CDR2 reads SFDVKD. V was shortened by 5 bases and J by 7 bases, with 11 bases between the two germline ends. The CDR3 is made up of 13 amino acids. The CDR3 DNA sequence: TGTGCCACCAGTGGTGTCGACGGGAATGAGCAGTTCTTC. It translates to CATSGVDGNEQFF.

This clonotype occurred many times. The chain links TRBV7-9 to TRBJ2-1, with 9 positions matching TRBD1. V lost 4 bases and J lost 4; bases outside the gene matches: 5. The CDR3 runs to 15 residues. In germline, CDR1 is SEHNR, CDR2 FQNEAQ (reference sequence). CDR3 DNA sequence: TGTGCCAGCAGCTCCCCCGGGACAGGGTACAATGAGCAGTTCTTC. This encodes CASSSPGTGYNEQFF.

The table lists this clonotype with many counts. This rearrangement joins TRBV6-2 or TRBV6-3 to TRBJ2-1; D perhaps matches TRBD2 (6 bases). This CDR3 is 15 amino acids long. In germline, CDR1 is MNHEY, CDR2 SVGEGT. With 1 base removed from V and 2 bases from J, the gap between germline ends came to 9 bases. CDR3 DNA: TGTGCCAGCAGTTACTTCGGGACTCCCTACAATGAGCAGTTCTTC. It is translated as CASSYFGTPYNEQFF.

This clonotype occurred many times. The chain employs TRBV9 and TRBJ2-7, with 7 positions matching TRBD2. The CDR3 sequence is 14 residues long. The V gene end was trimmed by 0 bases and the J gene end by 5 bases; junction bases not matched to a gene: 5. Germline CDR1 is SGDLS and CDR2 is YYNGEE. The DNA for the CDR3 is TGTGCCAGCAGCGTAGTTGGCGGGAGTGACGAGCAGTACTTC. It encodes CASSVVGGSDEQYF.

On this clonotype itself: A read error may explain this, as a much larger clone is one base away. V gene TRBV7-9 combines with J gene TRBJ2-7; 7 positions match TRBD2. The CDR3 is 16 amino acids. Germline-derived CDR1 and CDR2 are SEHNR and FQNEAQ (reference sequence). The DNA of the CDR3 is TGTGTCAGCAGCCCAACTACGGGACTAAATTTCTACGAGCAGTACTTC. This translates into CVSSPTTGLNFYEQYF. The entire variable domain, with the rest obtained from reference TRBV7-9 and TRBJ2-7, is as follows: DTGVSQNPRHKITKRGQNVTFRCDPISEHNRLYWYRQTLGQGPEFLTYFQNEAQLEKSRLLSDRFSAERPKGSFSTLEIQRTEQGDSAMYLCVSSPTTGLNFYEQYFGPGTRLTVT.